The rows below give T cell receptor beta chains drawn from one sample of a study of shared clonotypes between healthy human individuals. Here immunoSEQ multiplex PCR was the method, and the copy in TCRdb shows in-frame clones only, minus some. The table includes some 500,000 clones, approximately 95% detected once. The sequencing input was naive CD4+ T cells sorted from blood. Source of these receptors: a woman in her thirties in good health. The CDR3 runs from the conserved cysteine through the conserved F or W. A D gene is named only where the DNA matches it firmly. The size entry is marked missing in some rows and otherwise reads once, few, many or a size class.

J gene	clone size	D gene	V gene	CDR3 DNA	CDR3 protein
TRBJ1-6	.	TRBD1	TRBV28	TGTGCCAGCAGCTCCGGGACAGGCCGCTCCTATAATTCACCCCTCCACTTT	CASSSGTGRSYNSPLHF
TRBJ1-1	.	.	TRBV28	TGTGCCAGCAGTCCGTCAGGGTACGTGAACACTGAAGCTTTCTTT	CASSPSGYVNTEAFF
TRBJ2-1	.	TRBD2	TRBV4-1	TGCGCCAGCAGCCAGGTCGGGGGGATCGGGTACAATGAGCAGTTCTTC	CASSQVGGIGYNEQFF
TRBJ2-7	once	.	TRBV5-4	TGTGCCAGCAGCTTGTCAGGGCTCAGCTACGAGCAGTACTTC	CASSLSGLSYEQYF
TRBJ2-3	.	TRBD1	TRBV2	TGTGCCAGCAGCTGGGACAGGTACTCAGATACGCAGTATTTT	CASSWDRYSDTQYF
TRBJ1-6	.	TRBD1	TRBV10-3	TGTGCCATCAGTTTCGACAGGGCCTCTGAGTCGGCCCTCCACTTT	CAISFDRASESALHF
TRBJ1-1	.	.	TRBV6-1	TGTGCCAGCAGGACGAATGAAGCTTTCTTT	CASRTNEAFF
TRBJ2-3	.	.	TRBV20-1	TGCAGTGCTGCGCTAGCGAATACGCAGTATTTT	CSAALANTQYF
TRBJ2-1	.	TRBD2	TRBV5-4	TGTGCCAGCAGCGGGACCTTAGCGGGAGTCGCCAACAATGAGCAGTTCTTC	CASSGTLAGVANNEQFF
TRBJ2-7	few	.	TRBV30	TGTGCCTGGAGTCCCCCAAACACCTACGAGCAGTACTTC	CAWSPPNTYEQYF
TRBJ2-1	.	.	TRBV4-1	TGCGCCAGCAGCCAAGGACGGGAGAATAGCAATGAGCAGTTCTTC	CASSQGRENSNEQFF
TRBJ2-7	.	.	TRBV28	TGTGCCAGCAGTTCCACGAGGGGCGAGCAGTACTTC	CASSSTRGEQYF
TRBJ1-2	few	.	TRBV27	TGTGCCAGCAGTTTAGGCAGGGGCTACACCTTC	CASSLGRGYTF
TRBJ2-3	once	TRBD2	TRBV6-5	TGTGCCAGCAGCTCTAGCGGGGATACGCAGTATTTT	CASSSSGDTQYF
TRBJ2-1	.	TRBD2	TRBV7-2	TGTGCCAGCAACCCTAGCGGGAGGGAATACAATGAGCAGTTCTTC	CASNPSGREYNEQFF
TRBJ2-1	.	TRBD1	TRBV5-8	TGTGCCAGCATCCGGACAGGGCGTGAGCAGTTCTTC	CASIRTGREQFF
TRBJ2-6	.	.	TRBV18	TGTGCCAGCTCACGGTCCTCTGGGGCCAACGTCCTGACTTTC	CASSRSSGANVLTF
TRBJ2-2	.	TRBD2	TRBV9	TGTGCCAGCAGCGTCCGGACTAGCGGGAGGAACACCGGGGAGCTGTTTTTT	CASSVRTSGRNTGELFF
TRBJ2-1	.	.	TRBV27	TGTGCCAGCAGTTTGGGCCCGTGGAATGAGCAGTTCTTC	CASSLGPWNEQFF
TRBJ2-1	.	TRBD2	TRBV6-8	TGTGCCAGCGTAAGTGGGACTAGCGGGAGTAAGAAAACACACAATGAGCAGTTCTTC	CASVSGTSGSKKTHNEQFF
TRBJ1-1	.	.	TRBV7-3	TGTGCCAGCAGCTCGACAGGTCCCAACACTGAAGCTTTCTTT	CASSSTGPNTEAFF
TRBJ1-2	.	.	TRBV28	TGTGCCAGCGGCCTGACAGAAGGCATATATTATGGCTACACCTTC	CASGLTEGIYYGYTF
TRBJ1-1	.	.	TRBV2	TGTGCCAGCAGTGGCCCTTCGGACCGATCCCTTGAAGCTGAAGCTTTCTTT	CASSGPSDRSLEAEAFF
TRBJ2-7	.	.	TRBV6-1	TGTGCCAGCAGTCTAGTGGGGGTCGCCTCGCAGTACTTC	CASSLVGVASQYF
TRBJ2-1	.	.	TRBV28	TGTGCCAGCCGCGGGGTGGCGGTCTCCTACAATGAGCAGTTCTTC	CASRGVAVSYNEQFF
TRBJ1-3	.	.	TRBV18	TGTGCCAGCTCACCACCTACAGGGTTCGGAAACACCATATATTTT	CASSPPTGFGNTIYF
TRBJ2-2	.	.	TRBV5-8	TGTGCCAGCAGCTTTGGCAGGCTAAACACCGGGGAGCTGTTTTTT	CASSFGRLNTGELFF
TRBJ1-4	.	.	TRBV4-1	TGCGCCAGCAGCACATCCCCCGGCGGAACGGCTAATGAAAAACTGTTTTTT	CASSTSPGGTANEKLFF
TRBJ1-1	.	TRBD1	TRBV28	TGTGCCAGCAGTCCCTCGGACAGGGCGGCTGCTTTCTTT	CASSPSDRAAAFF
TRBJ1-4	.	.	TRBV5-1	TGCGCCAGCAGCCTGGGGGGTCGGACTAATGAAAAACTGTTTTTT	CASSLGGRTNEKLFF
TRBJ1-5	once	.	TRBV18	TGTGCCAGCTCACCATCGGAGGGTTATAGCAATCAGCCCCAGCATTTT	CASSPSEGYSNQPQHF
TRBJ2-1	.	TRBD2	TRBV28	TGTGCCAGCAGTTTCCGACAGGGGCAGGGACTAGCGGGACCCTACAATGAGCAGTTCTTC	CASSFRQGQGLAGPYNEQFF